The 4 T cell receptor beta chains reported below all come from one sample, sequenced in a study of monozygotic twins with inflammatory bowel disease. TCRdb reprocessed the 5' RACE reads and stores each CDR3 protein as one record, lacking DNA. This table lists around 150,000 distinct CDR3 sequences. The sequenced sample consisted of blood. These receptors were taken from a human donor with ulcerative colitis or Crohn's disease, or a healthy co-twin of an affected twin (not recorded which).

The chain links TRBV3-1 to TRBJ1-1. CDR3 size: 14 residues. Germline CDR1 reads LGHDT; CDR2 reads YNNKEL (reference sequence). CDR3 sequence: CASSRGSGGSEAFF.

The chain employs TRBV12-5 and TRBJ2-5; the TCRdb D gene call, TRBD1, has no DNA to confirm it. Germline V lookup: CDR1 LGHNT, CDR2 FRNRAP. This CDR3 comprises 15 residues. The CDR3 sequence: CASVWGQAGGETQYF.

The gene calls are TRBV13 and TRBJ2-7. The CDR3 covers 14 residues. Germline lookup yields CDR1 PRHDT and CDR2 FYEKMQ (reference sequence). CDR3 sequence reads: CASRVSGRAYEQYF.

The genes are TRBV5-1 and TRBJ1-1. Germline V gene data show CDR1 as SGHRS and CDR2 as YFSETQ. CDR3 size: 13 residues. The CDR3 region is CASSWTGLTEAFF.